These T cell receptor beta chains were read from a single sample in a study of patients and donors after allogeneic stem cell transplantation. A single record per CDR3 protein comes from TCRdb applying MiXCR to the RT-PCR reads. The profile shows some 200,000 distinct CDR3 sequences, 41% of them singletons. Material: blood, either unsorted or a sorted T cell fraction (not recorded which). These receptors were collected from a human donor who was either an allogeneic HSCT recipient or a stem cell or donor lymphocyte infusion donor (not recorded which). It is not recorded whose cells these are; they may come from a transplant donor. Each CDR3 is given with its conserved first and last residue. The order of the fields is CDR3 DNA, CDR3 protein, J gene, V gene, clone size, D gene. The D gene is left open where the match is weak. Part of the rows lack a size; the others show once, few, many or a class for expanded clones.

CDR3 DNA: TGTGCCAGCAATCAGAATACACCCCTCCACTTT
CDR3 protein: CASNQNTPLHF
J gene: TRBJ1-6
V gene: TRBV2
clone size: few
D gene: .

CDR3 DNA: TGTGCCAGCAGTACCAAGACAGGGACTTCCTATGGCTACACCTTC
CDR3 protein: CASSTKTGTSYGYTF
J gene: TRBJ1-2
V gene: TRBV6-6
clone size: .
D gene: TRBD1

CDR3 DNA: TGTGCCAGCAGTTCGGGACATAGGAACACTGAAGCTTTCTTT
CDR3 protein: CASSSGHRNTEAFF
J gene: TRBJ1-1
V gene: TRBV12-3/TRBV12-4
clone size: few
D gene: .

CDR3 DNA: TGCGCCAGCAGCTTGGCTAGCGGGAGCCTTTTGGGGTACAATGAGCAGTTCTTC
CDR3 protein: CASSLASGSLLGYNEQFF
J gene: TRBJ2-1
V gene: TRBV5-1
clone size: once
D gene: TRBD2

CDR3 DNA: TGTGCCAGCAGTTCTCTCACCGGGACTAGCGGACCCAATGAGCAGTTCTTC
CDR3 protein: CASSSLTGTSGPNEQFF
J gene: TRBJ2-1
V gene: TRBV28
clone size: .
D gene: TRBD2

CDR3 DNA: TGTGCCAGCGGACAGGGGCATAATTCACCCCTCCACTTT
CDR3 protein: CASGQGHNSPLHF
J gene: TRBJ1-6
V gene: TRBV21-1
clone size: .
D gene: .

CDR3 DNA: TGTGCCAGCAGTGAACGATACGGGAGTGCGGCTGGGGAGCAGTTCTTC
CDR3 protein: CASSERYGSAAGEQFF
J gene: TRBJ2-1
V gene: TRBV6-1
clone size: few
D gene: .

CDR3 DNA: TGTGCCAGCAGCCTCATCGGCGGGACTAGCGCACATGAGCAGTTCTTC
CDR3 protein: CASSLIGGTSAHEQFF
J gene: TRBJ2-1
V gene: TRBV7-3
clone size: .
D gene: TRBD2

CDR3 DNA: TGTGCCACCAGTGTTTCTGCGGGAGTTTCCTACAATGAGCAGTTCTTC
CDR3 protein: CATSVSAGVSYNEQFF
J gene: TRBJ2-1
V gene: TRBV24-1
clone size: few
D gene: TRBD2

CDR3 DNA: TGTGCCAGCACCATCAACCCCAGCACAGATACGCAGTATTTT
CDR3 protein: CASTINPSTDTQYF
J gene: TRBJ2-3
V gene: TRBV7-2
clone size: .
D gene: .

CDR3 DNA: TGTGCCAGCAGTGAAGGGGCCGGCACTGAAGCTTTCTTT
CDR3 protein: CASSEGAGTEAFF
J gene: TRBJ1-1
V gene: TRBV25-1
clone size: .
D gene: .

CDR3 DNA: TGCGCCAGCAGCCTACTGGGACAGGGGCACACAGATACGCAGTATTTT
CDR3 protein: CASSLLGQGHTDTQYF
J gene: TRBJ2-3
V gene: TRBV5-1
clone size: .
D gene: TRBD1

CDR3 DNA: TGTGCCAGCAGCCAAGCTAGCGGGAGCACAGATACGCAGTATTTT
CDR3 protein: CASSQASGSTDTQYF
J gene: TRBJ2-3
V gene: TRBV4-2
clone size: .
D gene: TRBD2

CDR3 DNA: TGTGCCAGCAGCTTCACAGGGGAGAGCAATCAGCCCCAGCATTTT
CDR3 protein: CASSFTGESNQPQHF
J gene: TRBJ1-5
V gene: TRBV7-8
clone size: .
D gene: TRBD1

CDR3 DNA: TGTGCCAGCAGTTCAAGCTTAGCGGGAGCTCCTGAAGAGACCCAGTACTTC
CDR3 protein: CASSSSLAGAPEETQYF
J gene: TRBJ2-5
V gene: TRBV12-3/TRBV12-4
clone size: .
D gene: TRBD2

CDR3 DNA: TGTGCCAGCAGCCAGGGGACAGGGGGCTTGGAGTACTTC
CDR3 protein: CASSQGTGGLEYF
J gene: TRBJ2-7
V gene: TRBV16
clone size: .
D gene: TRBD1

CDR3 DNA: TGTGCCAGCAGTCGAGACAGGGTGAGCTCCTACAATGAGCAGTTCTTC
CDR3 protein: CASSRDRVSSYNEQFF
J gene: TRBJ2-1
V gene: TRBV28
clone size: .
D gene: TRBD1